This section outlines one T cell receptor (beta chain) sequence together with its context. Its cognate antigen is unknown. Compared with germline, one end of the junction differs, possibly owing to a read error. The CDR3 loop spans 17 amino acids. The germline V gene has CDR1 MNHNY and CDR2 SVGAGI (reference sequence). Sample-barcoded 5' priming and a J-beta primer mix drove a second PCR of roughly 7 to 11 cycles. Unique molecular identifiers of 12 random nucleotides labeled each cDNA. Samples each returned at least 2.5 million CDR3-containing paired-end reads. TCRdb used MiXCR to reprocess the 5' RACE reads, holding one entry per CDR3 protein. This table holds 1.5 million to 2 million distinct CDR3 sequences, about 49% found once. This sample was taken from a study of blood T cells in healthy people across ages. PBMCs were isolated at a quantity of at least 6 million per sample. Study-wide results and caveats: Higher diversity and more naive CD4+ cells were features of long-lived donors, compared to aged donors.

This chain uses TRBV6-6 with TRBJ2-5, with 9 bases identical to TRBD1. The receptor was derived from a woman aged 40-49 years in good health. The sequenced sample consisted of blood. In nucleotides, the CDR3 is TGTGTCAGCAGTTGCCCCGGGACAGGGCATTTGCAAGAGACCCAGTACTTC. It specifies CVSSCPGTGHLQETQYF.